This record covers a single T cell receptor (beta chain). The entry originates in a study of T cell changes during pregnancy in multiple sclerosis. Trimming pared 5 bases from V and 0 bases from J, leaving 10 bases between. The CDR3 totals 14 residues. Germline CDR1 is SGHTA and CDR2 is FQGNSA. Profiling relied on immunoSEQ multiplex PCR, and the TCRdb table lists in-frame clones only, not all of them. The data contain about 67,000 clones, roughly 90% of them seen just once; the ten biggest clones take up under 1.5%. The source is a female donor with multiple sclerosis, enrolled in a pregnancy study. This rearrangement joins TRBV7-2 to TRBJ1-1; the D is unclear. This specimen consisted of peripheral blood, obtained in the second trimester of pregnancy. In DNA form, the CDR3 reads TGTGCCAGCAGCCAGAAGTTCATGAACACTGAAGCTTTCTTT. Translation: CASSQKFMNTEAFF.